These 21 T cell receptor beta chains came from one sample sequenced in a study of blood T cell repertoires in COVID-19. Some clones are missing from TCRdb's copy, which holds only in-frame ones; the method was immunoSEQ multiplex PCR. This table holds about 260,000 clones, about 91% found once. Sample: peripheral blood. Every receptor here comes from a person aged 18-30 years with COVID-19, enrolled during active disease.

The chain is built from TRBV19 and TRBJ2-5; 7 nucleotides agree with TRBD1. The trim removed 6 bases at V and 3 bases at J, leaving 7 bases unmatched. Germline V gene data show CDR1 as LNHDA and CDR2 as SQIVND (reference sequence). CDR3 length: 14 amino acids. CDR3 bases: TGTGCCAGTAGCCCCTGGACAGGCGAAGAGACCCAGTACTTC. Its translation is CASSPWTGEETQYF.

The V call is TRBV14, the J call TRBJ2-3; 8 bases are shared with TRBD1. Trimming at V came to 2 bases and at J to 2 bases, leaving 9 bases not matched to a gene. The CDR3 has 17 residues. Germline V gives CDR1 SGHDN, CDR2 FVKESK. The CDR3 region has the DNA TGTGCCAGCAGCCAACCGAGGACAGGGCCTATCACAGATACGCAGTATTTT. It codes for CASSQPRTGPITDTQYF.

The chain links TRBV25-1 to TRBJ2-7, with 14 nucleotides matching TRBD2. V gave up 10 bases and J gave up 9 bases; unmatched junction bases: 14. The CDR3 covers 15 residues. Germline CDR1 is MGHDK and CDR2 is SYGVNS. For the CDR3, the DNA is TGTGCCATTCTACCGGGACTAGCGGGAGTGTCCGGGCAGTACTTC. As protein: CAILPGLAGVSGQYF.

The V call is TRBV10-3, the J call TRBJ1-1; 8 positions agree with TRBD1. Germline-derived CDR1 and CDR2 are ENHRY and SYGVKD. Trimming took 3 bases from V and 8 from J; bases not matched to a gene: 8. The CDR3 spans 14 residues. CDR3 sequence (DNA): TGTGCCATCAGTGATGGACAGGGTCTACGCGAAGCTTTCTTT. Translation: CAISDGQGLREAFF.

The genes are TRBV28 and TRBJ1-6; possibly TRBD1 for D (5 bases). The CDR3 contains 14 residues. Trimming removed 8 bases from V and 4 bases from J, with 12 bases in between. CDR1 MDHEN and CDR2 SYDVKM come from the germline V gene. CDR3 coding DNA: TGTGCCAGCGGATCGACAGATTATAATTCACCCCTCCACTTT. Encoded protein: CASGSTDYNSPLHF.

The chain joins TRBV7-2 to TRBJ1-3; no clear D gene. V was cut by 6 bases and J by 0 bases, with 12 bases left in between. The germline V gene has CDR1 SGHTA and CDR2 FQGNSA. The CDR3 loop spans 15 amino acids. The CDR3 protein is CASSFGGHSGNTIYF. DNA for the CDR3: TGTGCCAGCAGTTTCGGCGGCCACTCTGGAAACACCATATATTTT. The full variable domain, completed using reference TRBV7-2 and TRBJ1-3, is GAGVSQSPSNKVTEKGKDVELRCDPISGHTALYWYRQSLGQGLEFLIYFQGNSAPDKSGLPSDRFSAERTGGSVSTLTIQRTQQEDSAVYLCASSFGGHSGNTIYFGEGSWLTVV.

In the case of this clone: Different DNA sequences within this sample yield the same CDR3. The CDR3 loop reads CASSRQGNTEAFF. The CDR3 DNA reads TGTGCCAGCAGCCGACAGGGGAACACTGAAGCTTTCTTT. V is TRBV3-1 (or the pseudogene TRBV3-2) and J is TRBJ1-1; 7 positions agree with TRBD1. Germline values: CDR1 LGHDT, CDR2 YNNKEL (reference sequence). The CDR3 is 13 amino acids. V gave up 4 bases and J gave up 1 base; unmatched junction bases: 0.

V and J are TRBV5-1 and TRBJ2-1; 8 bases are a match to TRBD2. The CDR3 loop spans 16 amino acids. Per germline, CDR1 SGHRS and CDR2 YFSETQ. V lost 4 bases, J lost 3 bases, and 9 bases stayed unmatched. The CDR3 bases are TGCGCCAGCAGCCTTATCAGCGGGAGTCACTACAATGAGCAGTTCTTC. It codes for CASSLISGSHYNEQFF.

V is TRBV5-4 and J is TRBJ2-2; TRBD2 is a possible D gene (5 bases). Germline V gene lookup returns CDR1 SGHNT and CDR2 YYREEE (reference sequence). The CDR3 sequence is 12 residues long. Trimming took off 4 bases at V and 8 bases at J, with 9 bases between the two ends. Here the CDR3 DNA reads TGTGCCAGCAGCCCCACGGGAGGGGAGCTGTTTTTT. It translates to CASSPTGGELFF.

The chain joins TRBV27 to TRBJ2-4, with TRBD1 matching 12 bases. Germline loops: CDR1 MNHEY, CDR2 SMNVEV (reference sequence). The CDR3 has 15 amino acids. V dropped 5 bases and J dropped 6; count of bases not matched to a gene: 5. CDR3 loop: CASSRGQGAGNIQYF. The CDR3 DNA is TGTGCCAGCAGTAGGGGACAGGGGGCAGGAAACATTCAGTACTTC.

This clone was observed once. The chain couples TRBV5-1 to TRBJ2-5, with D perhaps TRBD2 (5 bases). Germline CDR1 SGHRS, CDR2 YFSETQ. V lost 4 bases and J lost 9, with 19 bases in between. CDR3 size: 14 residues. The CDR3 sequence: CASSPGRVEEAQYF. CDR3 DNA: TGCGCCAGCAGCCCCGGACGTGTAGAGGAGGCCCAGTACTTC.

J is TRBJ2-2 and V is TRBV2, with a possible D match to TRBD2 (6 bases). Germline lookup yields CDR1 SNHLY and CDR2 FYNNEI. The germline V and J ends were trimmed by 4 bases and 1 base, with 13 bases remaining between them. The CDR3 is 16 amino acids. The DNA for the CDR3 is TGTGCCAGCAGTGCGAATAGCGGAGTGAACACCGGGGAGCTGTTTTTT. It is translated as CASSANSGVNTGELFF.

The chain links TRBV4-2 to TRBJ2-5; D possibly corresponds to TRBD1 (6 bases). V was clipped by 0 bases and J by 4 bases, with 9 bases between them. Per the germline V gene, CDR1 is LGHNA and CDR2 is YNFKEQ. The CDR3 has 14 residues. CDR3 residues: CASSQETGGETQYF. In nucleotides, the CDR3 is TGTGCCAGCAGCCAAGAGACAGGAGGAGAGACCCAGTACTTC.

This clone occurred once. The chain recombines TRBV2 with TRBJ1-5, with 12 bases that match TRBD1. Germline V gene data show CDR1 as SNHLY and CDR2 as FYNNEI. CDR3 length equals 15 residues. With 6 bases clipped from V and 6 bases from J, the junction kept 6 bases outside the gene matches. This chain's CDR3 is CASSTGQGAAQPQHF. The CDR3 DNA reads as TGTGCCAGCAGCACGGGACAGGGGGCGGCTCAGCCCCAGCATTTT.

V and J are TRBV27 and TRBJ2-7; possibly TRBD2 for D (6 bases). Per the germline V gene, CDR1 is MNHEY and CDR2 is SMNVEV (reference sequence). V was clipped by 5 bases and J by 0 bases, with 26 bases between them. This CDR3 region has 19 residues. CDR3 residues: CASSPAPGTPTPGSYEQYF. DNA for the CDR3: TGTGCCAGCAGTCCAGCACCCGGGACTCCTACCCCTGGCTCCTACGAGCAGTACTTC.

The rearrangement joins TRBV7-8 to TRBJ2-5, with 13 nucleotides matching TRBD2. V lost 7 bases to trimming and J lost 5 bases; unmatched junction nucleotides: 22. The length of the CDR3 is 20 residues. The V gene's germline CDR1 is SGHVS and CDR2 FQNEAQ. The CDR3 nucleotides read TGTGCCAGCAACCACCCCCCAGGGGGCCTTACTAGCGGGAGGGGGGAGACCCAGTACTTC. Protein sequence: CASNHPPGGLTSGRGETQYF.

The J gene is TRBJ1-2, the V gene TRBV2; D unclear. Germline V CDR1 and CDR2: SNHLY, FYNNEI. The V end was cut by 4 bases, the J end by 5 bases, with 14 bases between. This CDR3 region has 14 residues. In nucleotides, the CDR3 is TGTGCCAGCAGTGGAGAGGGATCGGTATATGGCTACACCTTC. Protein: CASSGEGSVYGYTF. The variable domain in full, completed from reference TRBV2 and TRBJ1-2, reads EPEVTQTPSHQVTQMGQEVILRCVPISNHLYFYWYRQILGQKVEFLVSFYNNEISEKSEIFDDQFSVERPDGSNFTLKIRSTKLEDSAMYFCASSGEGSVYGYTFGSGTRLTVV.

The chain uses TRBV12-3 or TRBV12-4 and TRBJ2-5, with D unclear. The V end lost 3 bases, the J end lost 2 bases, and 7 bases lay between the germline ends. The length of the CDR3 is 13 residues. The CDR3 nucleotides are TGTGCCAGCAGTTTTACCGGGCAAGAGACCCAGTACTTC. It translates to CASSFTGQETQYF.

V usage is TRBV28 and J usage is TRBJ1-6; D unresolved. This CDR3 has 13 amino acids. CDR1 MDHEN and CDR2 SYDVKM come from the germline V gene. The germline V and J ends were trimmed by 3 bases and 11 bases, with 11 bases remaining between them. In DNA, the CDR3 is TGTGCCAGCAGTTTTAGAGGGAAAACACCCCTCCACTTT. Amino acid sequence: CASSFRGKTPLHF. Supplemented by reference TRBV28 and TRBJ1-6, the full variable domain reads DVKVTQSSRYLVKRTGEKVFLECVQDMDHENMFWYRQDPGLGLRLIYFSYDVKMKEKGDIPEGYSVSREKKERFSLILESASTNQTSMYLCASSFRGKTPLHFGNGTRLTVT.

The chain carries TRBV5-4 and TRBJ2-2, with D possibly being TRBD1 (5 bases). This CDR3 comprises 13 residues. V lost 1 base, J lost 6 bases, and 7 bases lay in between. Germline-derived CDR1 and CDR2 are SGHNT and YYREEE (reference sequence). CDR3 bases: TGTGCCAGCAGCTTGCAAGGGGCCGGGGAGCTGTTTTTT. Protein product: CASSLQGAGELFF.

The chain recombines TRBV25-1 with TRBJ2-1; 11 bases are a match to TRBD2. Trimming took 1 base from V and 9 from J; bases not matched to a gene: 2. This CDR3 is 14 amino acids long. In germline, CDR1 is MGHDK, CDR2 SYGVNS. The chain's CDR3 is CASSESLAGAEQFF. The CDR3 DNA is TGTGCCAGCAGTGAATCACTAGCGGGAGCTGAGCAGTTCTTC.